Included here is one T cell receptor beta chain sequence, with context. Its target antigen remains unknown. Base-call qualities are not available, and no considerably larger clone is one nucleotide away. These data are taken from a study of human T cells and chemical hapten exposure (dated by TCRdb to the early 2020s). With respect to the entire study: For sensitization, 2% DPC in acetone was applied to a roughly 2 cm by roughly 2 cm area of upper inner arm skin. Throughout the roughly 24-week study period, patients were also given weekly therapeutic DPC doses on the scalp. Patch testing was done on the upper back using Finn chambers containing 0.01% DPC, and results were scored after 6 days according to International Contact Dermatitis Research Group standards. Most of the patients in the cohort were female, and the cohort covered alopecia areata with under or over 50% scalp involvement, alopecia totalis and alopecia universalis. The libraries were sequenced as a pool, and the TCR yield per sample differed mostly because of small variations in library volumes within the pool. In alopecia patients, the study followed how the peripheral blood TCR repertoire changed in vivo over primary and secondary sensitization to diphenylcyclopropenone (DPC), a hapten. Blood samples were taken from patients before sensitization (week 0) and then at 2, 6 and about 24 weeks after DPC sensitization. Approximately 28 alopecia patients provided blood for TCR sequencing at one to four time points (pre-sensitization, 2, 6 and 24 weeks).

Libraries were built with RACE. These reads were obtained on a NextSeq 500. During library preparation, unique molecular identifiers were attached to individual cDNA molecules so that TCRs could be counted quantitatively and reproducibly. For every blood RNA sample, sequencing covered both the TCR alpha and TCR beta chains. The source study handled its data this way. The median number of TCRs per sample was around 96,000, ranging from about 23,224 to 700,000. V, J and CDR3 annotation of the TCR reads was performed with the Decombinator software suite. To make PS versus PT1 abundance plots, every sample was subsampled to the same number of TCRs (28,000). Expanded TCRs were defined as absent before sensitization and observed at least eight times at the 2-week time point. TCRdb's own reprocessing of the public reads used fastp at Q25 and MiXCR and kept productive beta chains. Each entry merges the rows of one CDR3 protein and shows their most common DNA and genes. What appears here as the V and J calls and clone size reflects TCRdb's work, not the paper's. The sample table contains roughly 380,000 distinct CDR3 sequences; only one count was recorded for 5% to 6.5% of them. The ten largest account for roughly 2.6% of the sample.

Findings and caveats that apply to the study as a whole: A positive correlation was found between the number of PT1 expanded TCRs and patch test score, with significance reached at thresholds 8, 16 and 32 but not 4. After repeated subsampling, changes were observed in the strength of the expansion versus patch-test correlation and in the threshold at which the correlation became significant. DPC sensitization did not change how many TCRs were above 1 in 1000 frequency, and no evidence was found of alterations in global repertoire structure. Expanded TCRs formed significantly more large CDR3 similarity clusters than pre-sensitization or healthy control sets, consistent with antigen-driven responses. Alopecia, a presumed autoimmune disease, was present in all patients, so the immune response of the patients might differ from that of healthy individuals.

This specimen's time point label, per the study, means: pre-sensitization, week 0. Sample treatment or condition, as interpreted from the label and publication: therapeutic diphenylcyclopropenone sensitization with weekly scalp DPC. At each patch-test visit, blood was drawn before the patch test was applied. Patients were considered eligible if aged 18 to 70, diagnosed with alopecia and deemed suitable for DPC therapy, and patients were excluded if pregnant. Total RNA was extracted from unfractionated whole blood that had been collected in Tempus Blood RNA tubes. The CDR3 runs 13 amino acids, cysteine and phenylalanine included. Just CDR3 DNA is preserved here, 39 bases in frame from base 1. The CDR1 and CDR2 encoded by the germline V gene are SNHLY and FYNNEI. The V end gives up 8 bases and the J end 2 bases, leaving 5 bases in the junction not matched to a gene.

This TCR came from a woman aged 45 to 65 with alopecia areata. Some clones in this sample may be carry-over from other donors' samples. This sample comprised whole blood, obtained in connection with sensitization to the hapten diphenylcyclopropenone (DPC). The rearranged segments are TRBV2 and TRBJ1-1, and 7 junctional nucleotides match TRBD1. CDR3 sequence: CASLQGINTEAFF. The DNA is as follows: TGTGCCAGCCTACAGGGGATTAACACTGAAGCTTTCTTT.